Presented here are 22 T cell receptor beta chains from one specimen sequenced in a study of cytomegalovirus exposure and HLA in healthy donors. Primers: 60 Vbeta forward and 13 Jbeta reverse. Some clones are missing from TCRdb's copy, which holds only in-frame ones; the method was immunoSEQ multiplex PCR. The sample lists some 150,000 clones; less than 85% were seen once. The sample taken for sequencing was PBMCs. These receptors originate from a woman aged 45-65 years in good health and CMV-seropositive.

V is TRBV2 and J is TRBJ2-3; 9 bases are shared with TRBD2. This CDR3 region has 17 residues. V lost 8 bases and J lost 4; bases outside the gene matches: 16. Per the germline V gene, CDR1 is SNHLY and CDR2 is FYNNEI. DNA for the CDR3: TGTGCCAGCGGTACGGGCGGGGGGGCTAGGTCTGCAGATACGCAGTATTTT. It codes for CASGTGGGARSADTQYF.

The chain uses TRBV27 and TRBJ2-5, with 10 bases matching TRBD1. The CDR3 loop spans 13 amino acids. V trimming: 7 bases; J trimming: 3 bases; junction bases outside the gene matches: 2. The V gene's germline CDR1 is MNHEY and CDR2 SMNVEV (reference sequence). In nucleotides, the CDR3 is TGTGCCAGCACAGGGACAGGGGAAGAGACCCAGTACTTC. Its translation is CASTGTGEETQYF.

The chain uses TRBV6-5 and TRBJ2-1, with 7 bases that match TRBD1. The germline V gene encodes CDR1 MNHEY and CDR2 SVGAGI. V lost 7 bases and J lost 0; bases outside the gene matches: 6. This CDR3 has 15 amino acids. The CDR3 spells CASKVQGSSYNEQFF. The CDR3 nucleotides read TGTGCCAGCAAAGTACAGGGGAGCTCCTACAATGAGCAGTTCTTC.

V usage is TRBV2 and J usage is TRBJ2-7, with 10 positions matching TRBD1. This CDR3 contains 15 residues. V lost 5 bases and J lost 5; bases outside the gene matches: 9. The V gene's germline CDR1 is SNHLY and CDR2 FYNNEI. The DNA of the CDR3 is TGTGCCAGCAGTCGCCCCGGGACAGGGGACCACGAGCAGTACTTC. Amino acids: CASSRPGTGDHEQYF.

The chain joins TRBV5-1 to TRBJ1-5; 9 positions agree with TRBD1. CDR1 is SGHRS, CDR2 YFSETQ, per germline. The V segment lost 2 bases and the J segment 0 bases; nucleotides outside the gene matches: 3. This CDR3 region has 16 residues. This CDR3 is CASSFYRGHSNQPQHF. CDR3 DNA: TGCGCCAGCAGCTTCTACAGGGGGCATAGCAATCAGCCCCAGCATTTT.

A single count supports this clone. V is TRBV28 and J is TRBJ1-1, with no clear D. This CDR3 has 12 residues. The V end lost 7 bases, the J end lost 7 bases, and 13 bases lay between the germline ends. Germline CDR1 reads MDHEN; CDR2 reads SYDVKM. Here the CDR3 reads CASTGGHDEAFF. In DNA, the CDR3 is TGTGCCAGCACCGGAGGCCATGATGAAGCTTTCTTT.

This chain uses TRBV9 with TRBJ1-3, with TRBD1 identical over 7 bases. The germline gives CDR1 SGDLS, CDR2 YYNGEE. The CDR3 totals 16 residues. Trimming at V came to 2 bases and at J to 3 bases, leaving 8 bases not matched to a gene. CDR3 sequence: CASSVYQQGVGNTIYF. CDR3 nucleotides: TGTGCCAGCAGCGTCTACCAGCAGGGGGTTGGAAACACCATATATTTT. Supplemented by reference TRBV9 and TRBJ1-3, the full variable domain reads DSGVTQTPKHLITATGQRVTLRCSPRSGDLSVYWYQQSLDQGLQFLIQYYNGEERAKGNILERFSAQQFPDLHSELNLSSLELGDSALYFCASSVYQQGVGNTIYFGEGSWLTVV.

The chain combines TRBV19 with TRBJ2-7; D possibly corresponds to TRBD1 (6 bases). Germline lookup yields CDR1 LNHDA and CDR2 SQIVND (reference sequence). V lost 2 bases and J lost 6, with 8 bases in between. The CDR3 is 12 amino acids. CDR3 nucleotides: TGTGCCAGTAGTATACTAGGGGGCGAGCAGTACTTC. Protein: CASSILGGEQYF.

The J gene is TRBJ2-1, the V gene TRBV9; TRBD2 aligns across 8 bases. Germline assignment: CDR1 SGDLS and CDR2 YYNGEE. The CDR3 spans 16 residues. The junction had 8 bases not matched to a gene; V was cut back by 0 bases and J by 6 bases. The CDR3 DNA reads as TGTGCCAGCAGCGTAGCTACAGGCGGGGGGACCAATGAGCAGTTCTTC. Amino acids: CASSVATGGGTNEQFF.

The J gene is TRBJ1-5, the V gene TRBV19; 10 nucleotides line up with TRBD1. Per germline, CDR1 LNHDA and CDR2 SQIVND (reference sequence). This CDR3 contains 15 residues. J gave up 7 bases and V 4 bases, and 7 bases lay outside the gene matches. CDR3 sequence reads: CASSTSGTGVQPQHF. For the CDR3, the DNA is TGTGCCAGTAGTACCTCCGGGACAGGGGTCCAGCCCCAGCATTTT.

This chain uses TRBV2 with TRBJ2-2; D unresolved. In germline, CDR1 is SNHLY, CDR2 FYNNEI. This CDR3 contains 14 residues. Trimming took 3 bases from V and 4 from J, leaving 9 bases between them. The CDR3 is CASSDYGFTGELFF. The DNA for the CDR3 is TGTGCCAGCAGTGATTACGGGTTCACCGGGGAGCTGTTTTTT. The whole variable domain, filled in from reference TRBV2 and TRBJ2-2, reads EPEVTQTPSHQVTQMGQEVILRCVPISNHLYFYWYRQILGQKVEFLVSFYNNEISEKSEIFDDQFSVERPDGSNFTLKIRSTKLEDSAMYFCASSDYGFTGELFFGEGSRLTVL.

For the CDR3, the DNA is TGTGCCAGCAGTGAAGGGGGACTAGCGTCCGATGAGCAGTTCTTC. This sequence encodes CASSEGGLASDEQFF. The chain is built from TRBV2 and TRBJ2-1; 10 bases agree with TRBD2. The V segment lost 1 base and the J segment 8 bases; nucleotides outside the gene matches: 5. Germline CDR1 SNHLY, CDR2 FYNNEI. The length of the CDR3 is 15 residues.

The chain has TRBV19 and TRBJ1-1; D ambiguous. This CDR3 is 13 amino acids long. The germline CDR1 and CDR2 sequences are LNHDA and SQIVND (reference sequence). V was clipped by 3 bases and J by 11 bases, with 16 bases between them. CDR3 sequence (DNA): TGTGCCAGTAGTATGAAGGGCAGGAGGCAGGCTTTCTTT. Protein sequence: CASSMKGRRQAFF.

In its sample, this clone was seen a few times. The chain couples TRBV25-1 to TRBJ1-5; weak D call: TRBD1 (6 bases). Between the trimmed V and J ends, which lost 4 bases and 0 bases, there was a span of 10 bases. Germline V gene lookup returns CDR1 MGHDK and CDR2 SYGVNS. This CDR3 comprises 15 residues. Here the CDR3 reads CASSGGQNSNQPQHF. The CDR3 nucleotides read TGTGCCAGCAGTGGTGGACAGAATAGCAATCAGCCCCAGCATTTT.

The chain recombines TRBV13 with TRBJ1-1, with 8 nucleotides matching TRBD1. Germline V gene data show CDR1 as PRHDT and CDR2 as FYEKMQ (reference sequence). Trimming cost V 4 bases and J 1 base; bases outside gene matches: 2. The CDR3 extends over 14 amino acids. CDR3 bases: TGTGCCAGCAGCTGGGGGACAGGGAACACTGAAGCTTTCTTT. As protein: CASSWGTGNTEAFF.

The CDR3 loop reads CASSLGPSPDLREGGEQFF. CDR3 sequence (DNA): TGTGCCAGCAGCTTAGGACCTTCGCCGGACTTACGGGAGGGAGGTGAGCAGTTCTTC. The chain employs TRBV7-8 and TRBJ2-1; 8 bases are shared with TRBD2. Trimming removed 1 base from V and 9 bases from J; junction bases left unmatched: 20. In germline, CDR1 is SGHVS, CDR2 FQNEAQ. This CDR3 has 19 residues.

This chain joins TRBV6-5 and TRBJ2-3, with 11 bases aligning to TRBD2. Germline CDR1 MNHEY, CDR2 SVGAGI. The length of the CDR3 is 14 residues. Trimming removed 6 bases from V and 6 bases from J; junction bases left unmatched: 5. CDR3 nucleotide sequence: TGTGCCAGCAGGATAGCGGGGGGGCCGGATACGCAGTATTTT. Translated, it gives CASRIAGGPDTQYF.

The V and J genes are TRBV27 and TRBJ1-5, with D unclear. V gave up 1 base and J gave up 4 bases, with 11 bases separating them. Germline lookup yields CDR1 MNHEY and CDR2 SMNVEV (reference sequence). The CDR3 sequence is 15 residues long. The CDR3 protein is CASSLYSRLNQPQHF. The CDR3 DNA reads as TGTGCCAGCAGTTTATACAGCCGTCTTAATCAGCCCCAGCATTTT.

This clone was counted only a few times. The rearrangement uses TRBV5-1 and TRBJ2-3; the D gene is possibly TRBD2 (5 bases). Germline V lookup: CDR1 SGHRS, CDR2 YFSETQ. The CDR3 contains 14 residues. The V end lost 5 bases, the J end lost 0 bases, and 10 bases lay between the germline ends. The CDR3 nucleotides are TGCGCCAGCAGTCCGACGGGGAGCACAGATACGCAGTATTTT. This encodes CASSPTGSTDTQYF.

The chain carries TRBV7-9 and TRBJ1-1; D gene ambiguous. V lost 10 bases to trimming and J lost 1 base, with 10 bases between them. The CDR3 has 12 amino acids. Germline V gives CDR1 SEHNR, CDR2 FQNEAQ (reference sequence). As DNA, the CDR3 is TGTGCCATCTTAGACAAGAACACTGAAGCTTTCTTT. Translated: CAILDKNTEAFF. Filled out from reference TRBV7-9 and TRBJ1-1, the complete variable domain reads DTGVSQNPRHKITKRGQNVTFRCDPISEHNRLYWYRQTLGQGPEFLTYFQNEAQLEKSRLLSDRFSAERPKGSFSTLEIQRTEQGDSAMYLCAILDKNTEAFFGQGTRLTVV.

The V gene is TRBV5-4, the J gene TRBJ2-7; the D is unclear. The CDR3 is 10 residues long. Per the germline V gene, CDR1 is SGHNT and CDR2 is YYREEE (reference sequence). V was clipped by 4 bases and J by 3 bases, with 2 bases between them. CDR3 residues: CASSHYEQYF. In DNA, the CDR3 is TGTGCCAGCAGCCACTACGAGCAGTACTTC.

This chain uses TRBV5-1 with TRBJ1-2, with 9 bases that match TRBD1. Per the germline V gene, CDR1 is SGHRS and CDR2 is YFSETQ. V lost 4 bases, J lost 6 bases, and 10 bases stayed unmatched. The CDR3 totals 15 residues. Here the CDR3 reads CASSTAPGQGHGYTF. DNA for the CDR3: TGCGCCAGCAGCACCGCACCGGGACAGGGCCATGGCTACACCTTC.